The rows below give T cell receptor beta chains drawn from one sample of a study of cytomegalovirus exposure and HLA in healthy donors. Sequencing was performed with immunoSEQ multiplex PCR; in TCRdb, only in-frame clones are kept and a portion is missing. The repertoire consists of some 100,000 clones, with more than 65% occurring once and the leading ten covering over 3.5%. The specimen sequenced was PBMCs. These receptors were obtained from a woman aged 50 to 60 in good health and CMV-seropositive. CDR3s leave out the opening cysteine and the closing phenylalanine or tryptophan. Rows may omit the clone size; those that give it use once, few, many or a size class.

clone size: once; V gene: TRBV9; CDR3 protein: ASSVAGSGASYEQY
clone size: .; V gene: TRBV5-6; CDR3 protein: ASSLGHGKNIQY
clone size: .; V gene: TRBV6-5; CDR3 protein: ASSEGQTYEQY
clone size: .; V gene: TRBV11-2; CDR3 protein: ASSQRQGAQKAF
clone size: .; V gene: TRBV11-2; CDR3 protein: ASRPGGPFPSLYEQY
clone size: .; V gene: TRBV7-9; CDR3 protein: ASSPQETQY
clone size: .; V gene: TRBV28; CDR3 protein: ASSLAPSTDTQY
clone size: .; V gene: TRBV2; CDR3 protein: ASSVETSNQPQH
clone size: .; V gene: TRBV9; CDR3 protein: ASSGVAGGEQF
clone size: .; V gene: TRBV5-4; CDR3 protein: ASSPPGDRGVNEQY
clone size: .; V gene: TRBV5-6; CDR3 protein: ASTPSDGGYIYEQY
clone size: .; V gene: TRBV7-2; CDR3 protein: ASSLEGQLYNEQF
clone size: .; V gene: TRBV6-4; CDR3 protein: ASRKDTGVREQF
clone size: few; V gene: TRBV18; CDR3 protein: ASSPAQDRPYGYT
clone size: .; V gene: TRBV30; CDR3 protein: AWRSRQGGNTEAF
clone size: .; V gene: TRBV7-9; CDR3 protein: ASSLAIAILDTQY
clone size: once; V gene: TRBV11-3; CDR3 protein: ASSFTGGQAGELF
clone size: .; V gene: TRBV2; CDR3 protein: ASSEMARTDTQY
clone size: .; V gene: TRBV30; CDR3 protein: AWSVGRLQGSRSYNSPLH
clone size: .; V gene: TRBV5-4; CDR3 protein: ASSRTGVDYGYT
clone size: few; V gene: TRBV6-5; CDR3 protein: ASRTTEYYEQY
clone size: .; V gene: TRBV9; CDR3 protein: ASSVGQGITEAF
clone size: .; V gene: TRBV30; CDR3 protein: AWSPVSYEQY
clone size: few; V gene: TRBV4-1; CDR3 protein: ASSQEQSPLH
clone size: .; V gene: TRBV18; CDR3 protein: ASSPTGTSGYEQY
clone size: .; V gene: TRBV5-6; CDR3 protein: ASSLGTGLNTEAF
clone size: .; V gene: TRBV10-3; CDR3 protein: ATHGASGSRETQY
clone size: .; V gene: TRBV9; CDR3 protein: ASSVGLGGGNTIY
clone size: .; V gene: TRBV6-5; CDR3 protein: ASSLTGQTEAF
clone size: few; V gene: TRBV2; CDR3 protein: ASRPDRAAF
clone size: .; V gene: TRBV27; CDR3 protein: ASSFSYGGTEAF
clone size: .; V gene: TRBV9; CDR3 protein: ASSVVAGAETYNEQF
clone size: .; V gene: TRBV5-6; CDR3 protein: ASSFWASGRFEQY
clone size: .; V gene: TRBV6-6; CDR3 protein: AIHRDTEAF
clone size: .; V gene: TRBV20-1; CDR3 protein: SASREQF
clone size: .; V gene: TRBV5-4; CDR3 protein: ASSTPQGAGEAF
clone size: .; V gene: TRBV7-7; CDR3 protein: ASSSGTGVSTGELF
clone size: .; V gene: TRBV12-5; CDR3 protein: ASGHGTGAFADTQY
clone size: .; V gene: TRBV19; CDR3 protein: ASSPRQGWNYGYT